This T cell receptor beta chain was profiled in a study of neurological immune-mediated disorders. MiXCR, applied by TCRdb to the 5' RACE reads, yields one record per CDR3 protein. This table has around 30,000 distinct CDR3 sequences, approximately 2.7% appearing once. By share, this clonotype counts as medium-sized. Trimming left V 5 bases short and J 1 base short, with 14 bases between. Germline lookup yields CDR1 SGHAT and CDR2 FQDESV (reference sequence). This CDR3 comprises 15 residues. Sequencing was done on a sample of PBMCs. The chain combines TRBV11-1 with TRBJ2-5, with D perhaps TRBD2 (5 bases). This receptor was taken from a woman aged 45-65 years with multiple sclerosis. The CDR3 DNA reads TGTGCCAGCAGCCCCCGAGAGGGAATCCAAGAGACCCAGTACTTC. It codes for CASSPREGIQETQYF.